These 8 T cell receptor beta chains share one sample of origin, sequenced in a study of response to subunit inactivated influenza vaccine. From the RT-PCR reads, TCRdb called clonotypes with MiXCR, one entry per CDR3 protein. The sample holds hundreds of thousands of distinct CDR3 sequences; about 15% are singletons and the top ten take 6% to 7%. The material was PBMCs from blood, obtained 14 days before vaccination. The receptors originated from a man aged 50 to 59 who received an inactivated influenza vaccine.

The chain combines TRBV24-1 with TRBJ2-2, with TRBD1 identical over 9 bases. Trimming cost V 3 bases and J 6 bases; bases outside gene matches: 4. Looked up from germline, CDR1 is KGHDR and CDR2 is SFDVKD. The CDR3 spans 15 residues. The CDR3 DNA sequence: TGTGCCACCAGTGATATGGGACAGGGCCCCGGGGAGCTGTTTTTT. It yields the protein CATSDMGQGPGELFF.

This clonotype was seen a few times. The V gene is TRBV7-9, the J gene TRBJ1-2, with 7 bases identical to TRBD1. V lost 4 bases and J lost 5; bases outside the gene matches: 7. CDR1 is SEHNR and CDR2 is FQNEAQ in the germline V gene (reference sequence). This CDR3 spans 14 amino acids. CDR3: CASSSPGQSYGYTF. As DNA, the CDR3 is TGTGCCAGCAGCTCCCCGGGACAGAGTTATGGCTACACCTTC.

As to this clonotype: With a much larger clone just one base away, this may be a read error. The rearrangement joins TRBV27 to TRBJ2-1; TRBD2 matches 10 bases. CDR1 and CDR2 (germline): MNHEY, SMNVEV (reference sequence). The CDR3 has 16 amino acids. DNA of the CDR3: TGTGCCAGAAGTTTATCGAAGAGCGGGAGGGCAGCCGAGCAGTTCTTC. This gives the protein CARSLSKSGRAAEQFF.

This clonotype has a handful of counts. This chain joins TRBV4-2 and TRBJ2-5; 12 bases map to TRBD1. This CDR3 comprises 19 residues. V trimming: 4 bases; J trimming: 0 bases; junction bases outside the gene matches: 12. Germline V lookup: CDR1 LGHNA, CDR2 YNFKEQ. CDR3 nucleotide sequence: TGTGCCAGCAGCCCTAACCGGGACAGGGGGCGACAGTACCAAGAGACCCAGTACTTC. Its translation: CASSPNRDRGRQYQETQYF.

This clonotype was found a few times. The V and J genes are TRBV4-3 and TRBJ2-5; D is unclear. V was trimmed by 3 bases and J by 5 bases, leaving 10 bases between them. The V gene's germline CDR1 is LGHNA and CDR2 YSLEER. This CDR3 is 13 amino acids long. CDR3 in amino acids: CASSQGKGETQYF. DNA of the CDR3: TGCGCCAGCAGCCAGGGAAAGGGTGAGACCCAGTACTTC.

This clonotype came up a few times. This sequence joins TRBV9 and TRBJ2-1, with 9 bases aligning to TRBD2. J gave up 8 bases and V 3 bases, and 9 bases lay outside the gene matches. The germline V gene encodes CDR1 SGDLS and CDR2 YYNGEE. The CDR3 spans 15 residues. The CDR3 loop reads CASSEGLARVDEQFF. CDR3 sequence (DNA): TGTGCCAGCAGCGAGGGACTAGCAAGGGTCGATGAGCAGTTCTTC.

This clonotype was counted a few times. The rearrangement links TRBV3-1 to TRBJ2-1; D remains ambiguous. The germline gives CDR1 LGHDT, CDR2 YNNKEL (reference sequence). CDR3 length equals 16 residues. V lost 0 bases, J lost 5 bases, and 14 bases lay in between. CDR3 sequence reads: CASSQDRRFIDNEQFF. CDR3 coding DNA: TGTGCCAGCAGCCAAGATCGACGGTTCATCGACAATGAGCAGTTCTTC.

J is TRBJ1-1 and V is TRBV6-5; TRBD1 matches at 7 bases. Germline-derived CDR1 and CDR2 are MNHEY and SVGAGI. Losses at the gene ends were 2 bases for V and 1 base for J; bases not matched to a gene: 1. The CDR3 is 14 residues long. The CDR3 loop is CASSYRTGNTEAFF. The CDR3 bases are TGTGCCAGCAGTTACAGGACAGGGAACACTGAAGCTTTCTTT.